This T cell receptor (beta chain) was recorded in a study of T cell changes during pregnancy in multiple sclerosis. With 8 bases removed from V and 0 bases from J, the gap between germline ends came to 17 bases. The CDR3 covers 16 residues. Germline CDR1 SGHTA, CDR2 FQGTGA. This clone appeared once. The protocol was immunoSEQ multiplex PCR, while the TCRdb copy is restricted to in-frame clones and leaves out a portion. The sample gives over 35,000 clones, roughly 91% of which show up once; 9% to 10% is in the top ten. The rearrangement links TRBV7-3 to TRBJ2-1; D may be TRBD2 (6 bases). The sample in question was CD8+ T cells from peripheral blood mononuclear cells, obtained in the first trimester of pregnancy. The source is a female donor with multiple sclerosis, enrolled in a pregnancy study. The CDR3 protein is CASAPGAGSSYNEQFF. The CDR3 DNA reads as TGTGCCAGCGCTCCCGGGGCGGGGAGCTCCTACAATGAGCAGTTCTTC.